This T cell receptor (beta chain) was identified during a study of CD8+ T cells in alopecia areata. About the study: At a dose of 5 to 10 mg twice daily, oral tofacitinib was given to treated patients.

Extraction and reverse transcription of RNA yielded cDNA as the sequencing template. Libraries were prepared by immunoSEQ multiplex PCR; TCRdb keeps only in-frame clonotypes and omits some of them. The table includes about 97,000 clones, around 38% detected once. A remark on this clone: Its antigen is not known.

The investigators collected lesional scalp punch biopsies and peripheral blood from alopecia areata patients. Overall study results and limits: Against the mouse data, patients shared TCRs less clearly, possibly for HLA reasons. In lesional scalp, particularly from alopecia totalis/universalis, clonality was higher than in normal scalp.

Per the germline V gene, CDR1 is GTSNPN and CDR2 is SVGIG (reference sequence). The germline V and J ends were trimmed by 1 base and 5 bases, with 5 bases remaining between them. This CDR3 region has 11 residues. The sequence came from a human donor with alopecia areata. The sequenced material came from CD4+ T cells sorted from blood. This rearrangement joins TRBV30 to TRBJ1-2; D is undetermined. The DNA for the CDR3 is TGTGCCTGGAGTGACTTTTATGGCTACACCTTC. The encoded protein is CAWSDFYGYTF.